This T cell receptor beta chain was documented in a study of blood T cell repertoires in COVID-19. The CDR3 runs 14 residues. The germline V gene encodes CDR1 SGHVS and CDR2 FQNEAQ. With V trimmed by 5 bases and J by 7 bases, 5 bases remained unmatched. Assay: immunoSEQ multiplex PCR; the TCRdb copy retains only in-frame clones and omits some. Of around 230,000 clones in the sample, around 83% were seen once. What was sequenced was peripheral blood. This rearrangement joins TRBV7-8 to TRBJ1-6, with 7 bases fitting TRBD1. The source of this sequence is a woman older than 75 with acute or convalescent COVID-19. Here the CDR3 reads CASSPRDRNSPLHF. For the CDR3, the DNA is TGTGCCAGCAGCCCAAGGGACAGAAATTCACCCCTCCACTTT.